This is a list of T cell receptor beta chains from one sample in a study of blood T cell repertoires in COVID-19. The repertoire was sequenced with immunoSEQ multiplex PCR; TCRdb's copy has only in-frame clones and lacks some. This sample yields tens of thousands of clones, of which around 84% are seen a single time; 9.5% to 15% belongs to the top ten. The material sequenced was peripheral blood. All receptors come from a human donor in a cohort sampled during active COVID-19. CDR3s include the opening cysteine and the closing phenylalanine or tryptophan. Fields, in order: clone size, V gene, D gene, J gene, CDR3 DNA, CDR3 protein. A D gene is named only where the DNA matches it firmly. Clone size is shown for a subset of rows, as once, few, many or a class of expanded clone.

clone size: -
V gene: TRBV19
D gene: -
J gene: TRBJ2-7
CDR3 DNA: TGTGCCAGTAGTAGGCTTCGGGGTGGGACCTACGAGCAGTACTTC
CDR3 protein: CASSRLRGGTYEQYF

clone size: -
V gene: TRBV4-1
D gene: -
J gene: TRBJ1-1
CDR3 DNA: TGCGCCAGCAGCCAGATAATCGGACACACGAACACTGAAGCTTTCTTT
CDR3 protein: CASSQIIGHTNTEAFF

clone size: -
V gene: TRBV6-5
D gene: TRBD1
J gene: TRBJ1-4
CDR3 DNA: TGTGCCAGCAGTCAAACAGGGGGTAGTGAAAAACTGTTTTTT
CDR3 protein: CASSQTGGSEKLFF

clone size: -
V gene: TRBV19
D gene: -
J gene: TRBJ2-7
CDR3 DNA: TGTGCCAGTAGTAACGGAGGGGACAGCTCCTACGAGCAGTACTTC
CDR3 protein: CASSNGGDSSYEQYF

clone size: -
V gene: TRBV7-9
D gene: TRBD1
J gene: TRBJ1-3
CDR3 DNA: TGTGCCAGCAGCATAACGACAGGGAGAAACACCATATATTTT
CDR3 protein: CASSITTGRNTIYF

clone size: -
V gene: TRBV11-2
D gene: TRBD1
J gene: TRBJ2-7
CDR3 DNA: TGTGCCAGCAGCCCCCGGGACAGCAACTCCTACGAGCAGTACTTC
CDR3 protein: CASSPRDSNSYEQYF

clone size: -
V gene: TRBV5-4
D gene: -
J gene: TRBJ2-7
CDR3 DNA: TGTGCCAGCAGCTTGGATCGGGGCTCCTACGAGCAGTACTTC
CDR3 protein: CASSLDRGSYEQYF

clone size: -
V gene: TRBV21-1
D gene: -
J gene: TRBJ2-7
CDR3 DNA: TGTGCCAGCAGCCCTATTCCGGGACTAGCGGGGAGGGGTTACGAGCAGTACTTC
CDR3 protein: CASSPIPGLAGRGYEQYF

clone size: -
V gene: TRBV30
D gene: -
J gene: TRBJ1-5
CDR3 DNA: TGTGCCTGGAGCGACTATAGCAATCAGCCCCAGCATTTT
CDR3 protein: CAWSDYSNQPQHF

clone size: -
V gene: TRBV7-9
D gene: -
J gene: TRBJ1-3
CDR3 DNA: TGTGCCAGCAGCTCCCCACAGAGCTCTGGAAACACCATATATTTT
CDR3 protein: CASSSPQSSGNTIYF

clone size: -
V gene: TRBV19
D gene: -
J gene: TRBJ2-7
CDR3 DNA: TGTGCCAGTAGTACTAGGACCGGGGACGAGCAGTACTTC
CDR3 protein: CASSTRTGDEQYF

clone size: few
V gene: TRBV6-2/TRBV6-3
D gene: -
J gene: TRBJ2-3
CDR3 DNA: TGTGCCAGCAGTTACGGCTGGGGGCGGACAGATACGCAGTATTTT
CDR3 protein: CASSYGWGRTDTQYF

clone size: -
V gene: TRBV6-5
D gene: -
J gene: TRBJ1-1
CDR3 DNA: TGTGCCAGCAGTAGGAACGGACAGCAGAACACTGAAGCTTTCTTT
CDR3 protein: CASSRNGQQNTEAFF

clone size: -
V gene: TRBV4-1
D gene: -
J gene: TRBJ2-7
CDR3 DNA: TGCGCCAGCAGCCAAGAAGGCCGGGGTGAGCAGTACTTC
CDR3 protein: CASSQEGRGEQYF

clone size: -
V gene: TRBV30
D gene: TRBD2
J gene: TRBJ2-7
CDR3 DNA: TGTGCCTGGAGGGGGACTAGCGGGGGCTCCTACGAGCAGTACTTC
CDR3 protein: CAWRGTSGGSYEQYF

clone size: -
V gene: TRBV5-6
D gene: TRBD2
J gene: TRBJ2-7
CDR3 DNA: TGTGCCAGCAGCTTGGGCGGGGGGTTCTCCTACGAGCAGTACTTC
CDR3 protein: CASSLGGGFSYEQYF

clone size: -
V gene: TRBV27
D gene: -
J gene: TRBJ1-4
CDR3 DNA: TGTGCCAGCAGGAGATCCGCTAATGAAAAACTGTTTTTT
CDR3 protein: CASRRSANEKLFF

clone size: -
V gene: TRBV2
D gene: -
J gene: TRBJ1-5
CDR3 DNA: TGTGCCAGCAGTGACCGGGGTTATAGCAATCAGCCCCAGCATTTT
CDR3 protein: CASSDRGYSNQPQHF

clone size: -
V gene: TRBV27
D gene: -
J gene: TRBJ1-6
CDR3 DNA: TGTGCCAGCAGTTTTTCAGGGGATAATTCACCCCTCCACTTT
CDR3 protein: CASSFSGDNSPLHF

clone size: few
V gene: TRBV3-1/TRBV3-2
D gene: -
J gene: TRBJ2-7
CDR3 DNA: TGTGCCAGCAGCCCTCCCGCACAGGCCCCCTACGAGCAGTACTTC
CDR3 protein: CASSPPAQAPYEQYF

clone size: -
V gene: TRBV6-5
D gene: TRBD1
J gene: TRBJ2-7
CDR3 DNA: TGTGCCAGCAGTACCGCCGGGACAGGGCTATACGAGCAGTACTTC
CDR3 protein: CASSTAGTGLYEQYF

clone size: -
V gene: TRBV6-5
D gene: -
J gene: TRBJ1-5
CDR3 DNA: TGTGCCAGTAGCCGGGCGGGTGACAATCAGCCCCAGCATTTT
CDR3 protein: CASSRAGDNQPQHF

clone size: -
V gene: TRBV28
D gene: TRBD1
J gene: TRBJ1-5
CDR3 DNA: TGTGCCAGCAGCAAACGACAGGGTAAACAGCCCCAGCATTTT
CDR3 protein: CASSKRQGKQPQHF

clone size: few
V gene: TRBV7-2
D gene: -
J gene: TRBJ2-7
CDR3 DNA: TGTGCCAGCAGCTTAACTAGCATTCCGGGCGAGCAGTACTTC
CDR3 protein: CASSLTSIPGEQYF

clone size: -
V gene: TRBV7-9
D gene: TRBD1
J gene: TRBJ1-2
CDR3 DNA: TGTGCCAGCAGCTTGACAGGGGTAGGCTATGGCTACACCTTC
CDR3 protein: CASSLTGVGYGYTF

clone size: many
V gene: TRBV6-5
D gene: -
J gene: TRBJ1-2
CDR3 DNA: TGTGCCAGCAGTTACAACCGGGACATCACTAACTATGGCTACACCTTC
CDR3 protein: CASSYNRDITNYGYTF

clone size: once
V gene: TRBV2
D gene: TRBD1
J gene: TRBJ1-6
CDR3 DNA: TGTGCCAGCAGTCCGGGACAGGGAGATTCACCCCTCCACTTT
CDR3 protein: CASSPGQGDSPLHF

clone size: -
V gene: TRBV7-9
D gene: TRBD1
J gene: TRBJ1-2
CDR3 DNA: TGTGCCACCCGGGACAGCCTAAACTATGGCTACACCTTC
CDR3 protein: CATRDSLNYGYTF

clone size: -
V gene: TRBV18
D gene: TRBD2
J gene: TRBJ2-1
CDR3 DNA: TGTGCCAGCTCACCAGGTAGCGGGGGCCACTCCTACAATGAGCAGTTCTTC
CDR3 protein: CASSPGSGGHSYNEQFF

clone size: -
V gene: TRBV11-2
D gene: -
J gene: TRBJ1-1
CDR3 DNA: TGTGCCAGCAGCTTAGTACGGGGGGCTGGGAACACTGAAGCTTTCTTT
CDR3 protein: CASSLVRGAGNTEAFF

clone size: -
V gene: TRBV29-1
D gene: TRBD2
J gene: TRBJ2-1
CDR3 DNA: TGCAGCGTTGAAGATCGGGGGGGCCTCTACAATGAGCAGTTCTTC
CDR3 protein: CSVEDRGGLYNEQFF

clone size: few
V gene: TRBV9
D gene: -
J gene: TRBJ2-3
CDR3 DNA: TGTGCCAGCAGCGTAGGGGGCAGCTTAAGGGCAGATACGCAGTATTTT
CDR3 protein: CASSVGGSLRADTQYF

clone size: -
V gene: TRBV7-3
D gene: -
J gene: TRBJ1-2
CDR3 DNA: TGTGCCAGCAGCCCAGAGGCCGGAGACTATGGCTACACCTTC
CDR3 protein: CASSPEAGDYGYTF

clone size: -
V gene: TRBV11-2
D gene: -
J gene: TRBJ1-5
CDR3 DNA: TGTGCCAGCCCTTTTCGGGGACCGGGGGGCAATCAGCCCCAGCATTTT
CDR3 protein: CASPFRGPGGNQPQHF

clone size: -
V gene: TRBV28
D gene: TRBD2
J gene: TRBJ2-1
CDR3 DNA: TGTGCCAGCAGTCTTAGAGCGGGATATCTGTTCTTC
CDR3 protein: CASSLRAGYLFF

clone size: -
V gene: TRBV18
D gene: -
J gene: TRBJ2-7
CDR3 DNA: TGTGCCAGCTCACCCAGGAGGGACTCCTACGAGCAGTACTTC
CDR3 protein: CASSPRRDSYEQYF

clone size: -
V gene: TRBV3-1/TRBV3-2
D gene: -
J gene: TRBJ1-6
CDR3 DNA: TGTGCCAGCAGCCAAGACCCAGGCGTAAATTCACCCCTCCACTTT
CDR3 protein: CASSQDPGVNSPLHF

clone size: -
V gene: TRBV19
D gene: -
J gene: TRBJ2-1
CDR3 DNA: TGTGCCAGTAGTATAGTGGCTGCCTCATCCGAGCAGTTCTTC
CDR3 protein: CASSIVAASSEQFF

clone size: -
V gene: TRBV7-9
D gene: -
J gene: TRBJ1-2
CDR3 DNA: TGTGCCAGCAGCCCCGACAGGCACAATGGCTACACCTTC
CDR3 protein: CASSPDRHNGYTF

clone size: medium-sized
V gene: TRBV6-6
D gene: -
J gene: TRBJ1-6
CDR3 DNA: TGTGCCAGCAGTTACGGGCAGGGATACTCACCCCTCCACTTT
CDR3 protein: CASSYGQGYSPLHF

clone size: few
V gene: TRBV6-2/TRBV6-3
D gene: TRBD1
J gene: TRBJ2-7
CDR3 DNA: TGTGCCAGCAACCCCTCCGGGACAGAGGGATACGAGCAGTACTTC
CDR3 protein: CASNPSGTEGYEQYF

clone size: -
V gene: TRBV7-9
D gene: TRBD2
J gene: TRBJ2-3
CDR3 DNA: TGTGCCAGCAGCAGGACTAGCGGGCCTTCACCAGATACGCAGTATTTT
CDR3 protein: CASSRTSGPSPDTQYF

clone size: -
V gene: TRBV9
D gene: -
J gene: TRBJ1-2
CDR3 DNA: TGTGCCAGCAGCGTTCCCAGGACAGCTAACGGGGGCTACACCTTC
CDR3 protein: CASSVPRTANGGYTF

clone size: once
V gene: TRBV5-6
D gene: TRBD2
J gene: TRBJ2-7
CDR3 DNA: TGTGCCAGCAGTGGGCTTATGTCGACTAGCGGAAGGGGTTACGAGCAGTACTTC
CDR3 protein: CASSGLMSTSGRGYEQYF

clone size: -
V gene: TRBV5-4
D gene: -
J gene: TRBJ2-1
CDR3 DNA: TGTGCCAGCAGCTTAGGGACTTCAGCCTACAATGAGCAGTTCTTC
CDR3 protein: CASSLGTSAYNEQFF

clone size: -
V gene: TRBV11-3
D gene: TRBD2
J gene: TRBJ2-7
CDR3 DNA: TGTGCCAGCAGCTCGGAGGGAGGGTCCGAGCAGTACTTC
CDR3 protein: CASSSEGGSEQYF

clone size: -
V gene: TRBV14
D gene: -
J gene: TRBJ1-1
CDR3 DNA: TGTGCCAGCAGCCTCATGGACAGCACTGAAGCTTTCTTT
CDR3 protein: CASSLMDSTEAFF

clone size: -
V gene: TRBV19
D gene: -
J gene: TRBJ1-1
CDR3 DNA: TGTGCCAGTAGTACTGACAGCTGGGGGCTGTACGGAGCTTTCTTT
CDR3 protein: CASSTDSWGLYGAFF

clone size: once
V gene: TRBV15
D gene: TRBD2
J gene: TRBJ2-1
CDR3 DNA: TGTGCCACCAGCAGGGGATCCGGGACTAGGTCCCATGAGCAGTTCTTC
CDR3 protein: CATSRGSGTRSHEQFF

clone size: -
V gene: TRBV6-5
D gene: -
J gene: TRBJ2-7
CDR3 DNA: TGTGCCAGCAGTAGGGGACTCCAATACGAGCAGTACTTC
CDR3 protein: CASSRGLQYEQYF

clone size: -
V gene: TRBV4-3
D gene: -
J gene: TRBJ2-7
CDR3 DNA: TGCGCCAGCAGCCAAGTGTATCAGGGGTCCTACGAGCAGTACTTC
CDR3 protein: CASSQVYQGSYEQYF

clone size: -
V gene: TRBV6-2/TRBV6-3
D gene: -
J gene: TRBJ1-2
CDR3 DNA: TGTGCCAGCATCCCGGCGGGAAGAAACTATGGCTACACCTTC
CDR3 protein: CASIPAGRNYGYTF

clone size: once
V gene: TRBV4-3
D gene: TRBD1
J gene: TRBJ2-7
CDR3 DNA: TGCGCCAGCAGCCAAGAGGGACAGGGTCGGTACGAGCAGTACTTC
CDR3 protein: CASSQEGQGRYEQYF

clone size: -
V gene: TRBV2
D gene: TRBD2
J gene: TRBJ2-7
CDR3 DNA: TGTGCCAGCACGGAAGTAGCGGGAGGCCTCCCTTACGAGCAGTACTTC
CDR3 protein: CASTEVAGGLPYEQYF

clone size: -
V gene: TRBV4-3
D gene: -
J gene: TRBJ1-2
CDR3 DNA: TGCGCCAGCAGCCAAGACCAAAGAGGAGGCTACACCTTC
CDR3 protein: CASSQDQRGGYTF

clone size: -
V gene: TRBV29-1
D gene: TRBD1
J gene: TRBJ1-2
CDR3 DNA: TGCAGCGTTGAAGGACCTAGACAGGGGCGGAACGGCTACACCTTC
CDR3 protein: CSVEGPRQGRNGYTF

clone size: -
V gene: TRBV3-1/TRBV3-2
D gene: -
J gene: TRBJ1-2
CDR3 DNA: TGTGCCAGCAGCCATCAAACTGGCTATGGCTACACCTTC
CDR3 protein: CASSHQTGYGYTF

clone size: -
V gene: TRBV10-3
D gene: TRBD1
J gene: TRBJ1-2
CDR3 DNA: TGTGCCATCAGTGACCGGGACAGGGACGGCTACACCTTC
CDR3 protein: CAISDRDRDGYTF